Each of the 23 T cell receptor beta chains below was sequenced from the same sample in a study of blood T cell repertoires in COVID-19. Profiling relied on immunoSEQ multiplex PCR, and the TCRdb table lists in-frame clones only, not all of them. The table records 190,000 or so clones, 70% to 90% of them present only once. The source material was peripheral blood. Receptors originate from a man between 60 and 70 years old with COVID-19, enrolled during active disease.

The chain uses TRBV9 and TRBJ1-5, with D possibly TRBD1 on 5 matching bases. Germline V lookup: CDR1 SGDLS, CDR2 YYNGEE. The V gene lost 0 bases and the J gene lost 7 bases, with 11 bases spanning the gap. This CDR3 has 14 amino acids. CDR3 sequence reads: CASSVDSGNQPQHF. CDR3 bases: TGTGCCAGCAGCGTAGACTCAGGGAACCAGCCCCAGCATTTT.

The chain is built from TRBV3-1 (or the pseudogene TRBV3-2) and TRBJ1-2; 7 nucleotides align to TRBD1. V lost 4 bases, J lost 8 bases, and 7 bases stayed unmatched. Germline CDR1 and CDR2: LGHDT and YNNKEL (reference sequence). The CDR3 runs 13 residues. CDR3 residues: CASSLRDSRGYTF. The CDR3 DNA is TGTGCCAGCAGCCTCCGGGACAGCCGAGGCTACACCTTC.

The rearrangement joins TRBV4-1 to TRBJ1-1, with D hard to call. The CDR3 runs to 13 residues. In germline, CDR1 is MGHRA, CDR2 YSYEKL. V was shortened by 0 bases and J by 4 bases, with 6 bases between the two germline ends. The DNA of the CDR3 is TGCGCCAGCAGCCAAGAGTCTACCACTGAAGCTTTCTTT. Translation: CASSQESTTEAFF.

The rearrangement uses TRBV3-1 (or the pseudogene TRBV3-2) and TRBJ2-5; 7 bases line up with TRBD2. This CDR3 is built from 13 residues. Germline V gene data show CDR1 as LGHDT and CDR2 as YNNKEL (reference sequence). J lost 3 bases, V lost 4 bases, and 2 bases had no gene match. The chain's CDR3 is CASSRREEETQYF. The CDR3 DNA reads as TGTGCCAGCAGCCGCCGGGAGGAAGAGACCCAGTACTTC.

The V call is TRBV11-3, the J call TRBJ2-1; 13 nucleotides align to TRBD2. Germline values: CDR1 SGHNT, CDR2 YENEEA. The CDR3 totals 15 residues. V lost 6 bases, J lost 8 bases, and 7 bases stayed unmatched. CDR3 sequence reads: CASSRTSGRADEQFF. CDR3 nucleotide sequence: TGTGCCAGCAGTCGTACTAGCGGGAGGGCGGATGAGCAGTTCTTC.

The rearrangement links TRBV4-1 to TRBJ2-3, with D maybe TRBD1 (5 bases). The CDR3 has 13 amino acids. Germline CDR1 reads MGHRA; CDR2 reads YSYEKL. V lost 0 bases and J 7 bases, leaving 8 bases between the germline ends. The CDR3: CASSQEGRYTQYF. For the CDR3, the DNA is TGCGCCAGCAGCCAAGAGGGGCGCTATACGCAGTATTTT.

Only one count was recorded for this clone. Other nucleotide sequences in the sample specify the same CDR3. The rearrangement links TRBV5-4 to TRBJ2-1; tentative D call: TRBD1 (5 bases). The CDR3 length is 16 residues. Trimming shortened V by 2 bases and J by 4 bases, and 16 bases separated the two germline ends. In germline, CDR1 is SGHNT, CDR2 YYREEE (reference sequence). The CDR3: CASSFPHRSSYNEQFF. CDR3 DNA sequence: TGTGCCAGCAGCTTTCCCCACAGGAGCTCTTACAATGAGCAGTTCTTC.

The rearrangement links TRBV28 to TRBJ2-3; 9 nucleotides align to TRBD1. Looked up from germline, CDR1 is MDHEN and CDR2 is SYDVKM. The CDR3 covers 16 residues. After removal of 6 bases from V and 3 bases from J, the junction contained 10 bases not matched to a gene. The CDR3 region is CASRGGPGTGTDTQYF. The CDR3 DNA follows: TGTGCCAGCAGGGGGGGGCCCGGGACAGGGACAGATACGCAGTATTTT.

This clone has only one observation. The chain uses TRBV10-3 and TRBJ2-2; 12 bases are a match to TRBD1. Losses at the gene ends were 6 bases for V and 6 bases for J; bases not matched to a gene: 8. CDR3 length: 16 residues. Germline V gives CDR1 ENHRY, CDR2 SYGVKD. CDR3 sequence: CAIRGQGAQYSGELFF. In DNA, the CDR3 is TGTGCCATCAGGGGACAGGGGGCGCAATATTCCGGGGAGCTGTTTTTT.

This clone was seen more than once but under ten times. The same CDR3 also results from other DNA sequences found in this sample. The CDR3 region has the DNA TGCGCCAGCAGCCTCGACGGGAATCAGCCCCAGCATTTT. Protein sequence: CASSLDGNQPQHF. This sequence joins TRBV5-1 and TRBJ1-5; D uncertain. In germline, CDR1 is SGHRS, CDR2 YFSETQ. This CDR3 has 13 residues. The V end was cut by 4 bases, the J end by 4 bases, with 9 bases between.

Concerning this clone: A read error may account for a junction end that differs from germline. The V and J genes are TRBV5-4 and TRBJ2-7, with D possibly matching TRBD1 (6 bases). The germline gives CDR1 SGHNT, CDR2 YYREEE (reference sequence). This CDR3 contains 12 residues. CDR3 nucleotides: TGTGCCAGCAGCTTGGGCTCCGGGACAAGGAACTTC. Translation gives CASSLGSGTRNF.

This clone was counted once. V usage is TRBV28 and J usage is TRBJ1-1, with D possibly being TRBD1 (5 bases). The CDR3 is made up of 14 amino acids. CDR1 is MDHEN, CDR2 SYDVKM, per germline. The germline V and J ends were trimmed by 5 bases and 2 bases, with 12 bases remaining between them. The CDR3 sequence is CASSLIQDNTEAFF. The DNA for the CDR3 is TGTGCCAGCAGTCTCATACAGGATAACACTGAAGCTTTCTTT.

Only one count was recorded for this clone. The CDR3 DNA reads as TGTGCCAGCAGCCAAACTAGCGGGATAAACACAGATACGCAGTATTTT. It specifies CASSQTSGINTDTQYF. The V gene is TRBV3-1 (or the pseudogene TRBV3-2), the J gene TRBJ2-3; 10 bases line up with TRBD2. The CDR3 is 16 amino acids. After removal of 2 bases from V and 2 bases from J, the junction contained 4 bases not matched to a gene. CDR1 and CDR2 (germline): LGHDT, YNNKEL (reference sequence).

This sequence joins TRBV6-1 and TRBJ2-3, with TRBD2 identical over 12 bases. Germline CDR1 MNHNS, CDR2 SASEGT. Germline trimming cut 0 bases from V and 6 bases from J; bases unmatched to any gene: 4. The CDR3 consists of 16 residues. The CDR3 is CASSEATSGRGDTQYF. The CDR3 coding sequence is TGTGCCAGCAGTGAAGCGACTAGCGGGAGAGGGGATACGCAGTATTTT.

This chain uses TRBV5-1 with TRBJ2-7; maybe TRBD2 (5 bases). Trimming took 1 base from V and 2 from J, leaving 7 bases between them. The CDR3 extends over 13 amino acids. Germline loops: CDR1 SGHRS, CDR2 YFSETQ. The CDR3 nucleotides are TGCGCCAGCAGCTTGTCCGGGGCCTACGAGCAGTACTTC. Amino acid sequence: CASSLSGAYEQYF. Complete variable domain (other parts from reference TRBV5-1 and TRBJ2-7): KAGVTQTPRYLIKTRGQQVTLSCSPISGHRSVSWYQQTPGQGLQFLFEYFSETQRNKGNFPGRFSGRQFSNSRSEMNVSTLELGDSALYLCASSLSGAYEQYFGPGTRLTVT.

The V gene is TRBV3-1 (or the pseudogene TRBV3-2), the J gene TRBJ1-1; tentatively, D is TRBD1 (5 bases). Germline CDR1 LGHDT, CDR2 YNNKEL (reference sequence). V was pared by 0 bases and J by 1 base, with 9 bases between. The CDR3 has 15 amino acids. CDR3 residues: CASSQDGHPNTEAFF. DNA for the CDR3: TGTGCCAGCAGCCAAGATGGACACCCGAACACTGAAGCTTTCTTT.

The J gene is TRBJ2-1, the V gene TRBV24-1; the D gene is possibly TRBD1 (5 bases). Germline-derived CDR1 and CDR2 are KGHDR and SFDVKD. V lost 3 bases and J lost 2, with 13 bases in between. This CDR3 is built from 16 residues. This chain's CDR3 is CATSDTGSAPYNEQFF. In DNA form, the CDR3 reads TGTGCCACCAGTGATACAGGCTCCGCACCCTACAATGAGCAGTTCTTC.

The CDR3, as DNA: TGCGCCAGCAGCTTGAGGGCCGGGGATTATGGCTACACCTTC. Translation gives CASSLRAGDYGYTF. This sequence joins TRBV5-1 and TRBJ1-2; no clear D gene. The CDR3 loop spans 14 amino acids. Trimming removed 1 base at V and 5 bases at J, with 12 bases between. Per the germline V gene, CDR1 is SGHRS and CDR2 is YFSETQ.

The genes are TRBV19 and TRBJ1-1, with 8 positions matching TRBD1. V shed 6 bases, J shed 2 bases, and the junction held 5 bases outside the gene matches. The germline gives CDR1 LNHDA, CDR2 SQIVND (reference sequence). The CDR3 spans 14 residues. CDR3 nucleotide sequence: TGTGCCAGTAGCCCACAGGGGGGAAACACTGAAGCTTTCTTT. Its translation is CASSPQGGNTEAFF. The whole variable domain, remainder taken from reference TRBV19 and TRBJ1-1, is DGGITQSPKYLFRKEGQNVTLSCEQNLNHDAMYWYRQDPGQGLRLIYYSQIVNDFQKGDIAEGYSVSREKKESFPLTVTSAQKNPTAFYLCASSPQGGNTEAFFGQGTRLTVV.

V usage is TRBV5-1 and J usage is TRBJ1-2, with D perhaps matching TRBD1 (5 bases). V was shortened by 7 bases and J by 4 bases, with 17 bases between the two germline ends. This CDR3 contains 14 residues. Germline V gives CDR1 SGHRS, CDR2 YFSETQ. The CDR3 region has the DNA TGCGCCAGCCACGGGGGGATAGGCCCCTATGGCTACACCTTC. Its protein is CASHGGIGPYGYTF.

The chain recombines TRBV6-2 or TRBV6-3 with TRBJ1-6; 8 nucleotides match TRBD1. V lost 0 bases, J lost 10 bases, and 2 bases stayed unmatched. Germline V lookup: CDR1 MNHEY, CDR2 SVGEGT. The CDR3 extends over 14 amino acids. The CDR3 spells CASSYSTGVSPLHF. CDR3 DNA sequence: TGTGCCAGCAGTTACTCGACAGGGGTCTCACCCCTCCACTTT.

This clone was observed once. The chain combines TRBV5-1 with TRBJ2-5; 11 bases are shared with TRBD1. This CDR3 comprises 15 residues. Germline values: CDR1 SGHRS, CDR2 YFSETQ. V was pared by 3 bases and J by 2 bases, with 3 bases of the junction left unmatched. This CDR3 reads CASSWGDRGQETQYF. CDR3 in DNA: TGCGCCAGCAGCTGGGGGGACAGGGGGCAAGAGACCCAGTACTTC. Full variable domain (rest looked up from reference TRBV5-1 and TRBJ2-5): KAGVTQTPRYLIKTRGQQVTLSCSPISGHRSVSWYQQTPGQGLQFLFEYFSETQRNKGNFPGRFSGRQFSNSRSEMNVSTLELGDSALYLCASSWGDRGQETQYFGPGTRLLVL.

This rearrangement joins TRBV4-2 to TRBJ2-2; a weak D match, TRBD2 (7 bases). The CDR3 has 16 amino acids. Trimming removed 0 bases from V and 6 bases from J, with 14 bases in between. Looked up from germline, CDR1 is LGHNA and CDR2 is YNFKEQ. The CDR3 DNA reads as TGTGCCAGCAGCCAAGATACGGGGGGCTATGCCGGGGAGCTGTTTTTT. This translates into CASSQDTGGYAGELFF.